The present TCR beta chain was sequenced within a study of PD-1 blockade in mismatch repair-deficient tumors. Germline CDR1 reads SGHDT; CDR2 reads YYEEEE. Trimming cost V 0 bases and J 3 bases; bases outside gene matches: 1. CDR3 length equals 16 residues. The table came from immunoSEQ multiplex PCR; TCRdb's copy has only in-frame clones and leaves some out. This table holds tens of thousands of clones, roughly 80% found once. Concerning this clone: Antigen specificity is unknown.

General observations from the study: Tumor-resident clones, often undetectable pretreatment in blood, expanded then contracted after pembrolizumab.

The sequence was obtained from an adult with mismatch repair-deficient cancer. V is TRBV5-6 and J is TRBJ2-5; 14 nucleotides agree with TRBD2. The material sequenced was peripheral blood, taken 12 weeks after starting pembrolizumab. The CDR3 DNA is TGTGCCAGCAGCTTGGCGGGACTAGCGGGAGAAGAGACCCAGTACTTC. It specifies CASSLAGLAGEETQYF.